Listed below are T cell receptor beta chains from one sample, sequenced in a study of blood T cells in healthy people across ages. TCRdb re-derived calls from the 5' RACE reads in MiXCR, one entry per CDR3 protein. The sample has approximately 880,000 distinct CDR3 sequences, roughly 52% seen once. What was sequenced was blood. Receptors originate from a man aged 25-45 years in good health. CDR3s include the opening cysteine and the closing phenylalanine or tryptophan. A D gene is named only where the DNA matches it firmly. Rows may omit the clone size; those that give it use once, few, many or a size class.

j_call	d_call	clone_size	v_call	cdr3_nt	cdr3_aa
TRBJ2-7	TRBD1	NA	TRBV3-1	TGTGCCAGCAGCCAACCCGGGACAGGGACCTACGAGCAGTACTTC	CASSQPGTGTYEQYF
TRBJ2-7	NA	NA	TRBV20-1	TGCAGTGCTAGCGGACAGTACAATGAGCAGTACTTC	CSASGQYNEQYF
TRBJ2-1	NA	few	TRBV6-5	TGTGCCAGCCTTGGCACCGATGGGCGGAATGAGCAGTTCTTC	CASLGTDGRNEQFF
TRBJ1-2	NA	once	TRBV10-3	TGTGCCAACTCGTTGGGGGGCATAGAATCGGGCGGCTACACCTTC	CANSLGGIESGGYTF
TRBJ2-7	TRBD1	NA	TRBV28	TGTGCCAGCAGAACCGACAGGGTCAACGAGCAGTACTTC	CASRTDRVNEQYF
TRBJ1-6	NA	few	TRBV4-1	TGCGCCAGCAGCCAAGATCCCCCGGGGAGGGTGCATTCACCCCTCCACTTT	CASSQDPPGRVHSPLHF
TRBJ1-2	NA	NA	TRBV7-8	TGTGCCAGCAGCTTAGGGGACGGAGCTAACTATGGCTACACCTTC	CASSLGDGANYGYTF
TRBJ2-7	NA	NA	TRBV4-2	TGTGCCAGCAGCCAAGACGTCTCGCGAGACGAGCAGTACTTC	CASSQDVSRDEQYF
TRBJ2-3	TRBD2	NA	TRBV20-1	TGCAGTGCTCCCCCTGGGGCTAGCGGGGGAGCGCAGTATTTT	CSAPPGASGGAQYF
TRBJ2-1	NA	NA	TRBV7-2	TGTGCCAGCAGCTTAGAATGGGGACCCAATGAGCAGTTCTTC	CASSLEWGPNEQFF
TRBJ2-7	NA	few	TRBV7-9	TGTGCCAGCAGCTTAGTGAAAACGGTTCGGTACGAGCAGTACTTC	CASSLVKTVRYEQYF
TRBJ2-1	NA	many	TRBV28	TGTGCCAGCAGTTATCCGGAACAGGGATCCAATGAGCAGTTCTTC	CASSYPEQGSNEQFF
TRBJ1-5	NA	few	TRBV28	TGTGCCAGCAGTAAGGAGGATCAGCCCCAGCATTTT	CASSKEDQPQHF
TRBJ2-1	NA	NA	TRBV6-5	TGTGCCAGCAGTTACTCCCCCGGGACGCCGCAGTTCTTC	CASSYSPGTPQFF
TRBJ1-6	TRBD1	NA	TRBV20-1	TGCAGTGCAAAAGAGCAGGGGGCTGAGAATTCACCCCTCCACTTT	CSAKEQGAENSPLHF
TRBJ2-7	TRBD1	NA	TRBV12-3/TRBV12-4	TGTGCCAGCACCTCGGACAGGGTTGCCAACCAGTACTTC	CASTSDRVANQYF
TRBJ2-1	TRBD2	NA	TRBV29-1	TGCAGCGTTGCCGGGAGGGCTAGCGGACAAGAGACCCAGTTCTTC	CSVAGRASGQETQFF
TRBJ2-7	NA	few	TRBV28	TGTGCCAGCAGTTTAGGTTCCCTGTACGAGCAGTACTTC	CASSLGSLYEQYF
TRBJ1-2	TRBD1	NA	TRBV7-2	TGTGCCAGCAGCCCCGACAGGGGGCGCGTCTCATTTGGCTACACCTTC	CASSPDRGRVSFGYTF
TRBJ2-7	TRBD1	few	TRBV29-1	TGCAGCGCTGGAGGGGGACAGGGTAATCCCGAGCAGTACTTC	CSAGGGQGNPEQYF
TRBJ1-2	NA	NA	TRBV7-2	TGTGCCAGCAGCTTAGTTACCTATGGCTACACCTTC	CASSLVTYGYTF
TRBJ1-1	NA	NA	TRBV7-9	TGTGCCAGCAGTTCCCAAACCCCGGGACGGCTGAACACTGAAGCTTTCTTT	CASSSQTPGRLNTEAFF
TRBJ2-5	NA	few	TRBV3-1	TGTGCCAGCAGCCAAAGCGGGCTAGAAGAGACCCAGTACTTC	CASSQSGLEETQYF
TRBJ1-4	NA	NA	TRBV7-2	TGTGCCAGCAGCTCGGGGTTTATCAATGAAAAGCTGTTTTTT	CASSSGFINEKLFF
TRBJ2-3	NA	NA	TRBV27	TGTGCCAGCACCCCAAGACAGAACGACGATACGCAGTATTTT	CASTPRQNDDTQYF
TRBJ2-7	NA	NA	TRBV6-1	TGTGCCAGCAGTGAATATCGGGAAGGATACTACGAGCAGTACTTC	CASSEYREGYYEQYF
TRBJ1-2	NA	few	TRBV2	TGTGCCAGCAGTGAACGGGGGGATAGCTACACCTTC	CASSERGDSYTF
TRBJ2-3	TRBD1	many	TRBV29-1	TGCAGCGGCGACCTCGGGACAGTCGCGGATACGCAGTATTTT	CSGDLGTVADTQYF
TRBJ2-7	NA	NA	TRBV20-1	TGCAGTGCTAGCCCCCCAGCGGTTACCTCCTACGAGCAGTACTTC	CSASPPAVTSYEQYF
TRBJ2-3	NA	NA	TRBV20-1	TGCAGTGCTAGAGTTAGTGTCAATACAGATACGCAGTATTTT	CSARVSVNTDTQYF
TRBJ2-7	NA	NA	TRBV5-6	TGTGCCAGCAGCTTGTTAGGACCAACCTCCTACGAGCAGTACTTC	CASSLLGPTSYEQYF
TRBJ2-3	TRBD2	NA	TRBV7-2	TGTGCCAGCAGCCCATCTAGCGGGGCTAGCACAGATACGCAGTATTTT	CASSPSSGASTDTQYF
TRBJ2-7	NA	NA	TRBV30	TGTGCCTGGAGTCCCGACCCCTTCGACGAGCAGTACTTC	CAWSPDPFDEQYF
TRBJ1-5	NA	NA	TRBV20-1	TGCAGTGCTAGAGCTGGTCAGCCCCAGCATTTT	CSARAGQPQHF
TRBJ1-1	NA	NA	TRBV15	TGTGCCACCAGCAGACACGACATGAACACTGAAGCTTTCTTT	CATSRHDMNTEAFF
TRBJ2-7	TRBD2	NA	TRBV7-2	TGTGCCAGCAGCAAACTAGGGACTACCGCCTCCTACGAGCAGTACTTC	CASSKLGTTASYEQYF
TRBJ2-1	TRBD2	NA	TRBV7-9	TGTGCCAGCAGCTCTAAGGGGACTCTAGCGGGGGGACTCTACAATGAGCAGTTCTTC	CASSSKGTLAGGLYNEQFF
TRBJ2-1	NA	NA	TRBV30	TGTGCCTGGAGTGTACCTTTGGGGCCAGGGTTCTTC	CAWSVPLGPGFF
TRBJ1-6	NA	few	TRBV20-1	TGCAGTGCTAGTCGGCAGGGGCTGGGTTCACCCCTCCACTTT	CSASRQGLGSPLHF
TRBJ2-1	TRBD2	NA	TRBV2	TGTGCCAGCAGCGCCTGGACTAGCGGCAATGAGCAGTTCTTC	CASSAWTSGNEQFF
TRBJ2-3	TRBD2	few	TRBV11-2	TGTGCCAGCAGCCCCACGCGCGGGGGGGCCTTTGATACGCAGTATTTT	CASSPTRGGAFDTQYF
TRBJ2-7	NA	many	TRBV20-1	TGCAGTGCTAGAGATGCAGGGACCTACGAGCAGTACTTC	CSARDAGTYEQYF
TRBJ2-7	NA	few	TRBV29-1	TGCAGCTGCTCTGGACAGTCCTACGAGCAGTACTTC	CSCSGQSYEQYF
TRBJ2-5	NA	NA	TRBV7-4	TGTGCCAGCAGCTTAATATCCCGGGTTCCGAAAGAGACCCAGTACTTC	CASSLISRVPKETQYF
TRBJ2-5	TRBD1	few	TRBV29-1	TGCAGCGTTCAGGACAGGGTTATGGAGACCCAGTACTTC	CSVQDRVMETQYF
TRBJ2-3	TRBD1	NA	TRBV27	TGTGCCAGCAGTTTGGGTCCTCGGACAGGGAAAACTAGCACAGATACGCAGTATTTT	CASSLGPRTGKTSTDTQYF
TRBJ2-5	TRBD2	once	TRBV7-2	TGTGCCTGCAGCTTAGTCTCTCGCGGGGGGGCCGGGAAGACCCAGTACTTC	CACSLVSRGGAGKTQYF
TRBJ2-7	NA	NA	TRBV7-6	TGTGCCAGCAGCTCTCGGACTTCTTACGAGCAGTACTTC	CASSSRTSYEQYF
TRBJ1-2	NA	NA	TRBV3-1	TGTGCCAGCAGCCCCTCGGGTAACTATGGCTACACCTTC	CASSPSGNYGYTF
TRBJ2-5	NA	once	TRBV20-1	TGCAGTTTCCGGGACTCCCGTGAAGGGACCCAGTACTTC	CSFRDSREGTQYF
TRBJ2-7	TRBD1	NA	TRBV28	TGTGCCAGCAGCCCGCATCGGACAGGGGAACACGAGCAGTACTTC	CASSPHRTGEHEQYF
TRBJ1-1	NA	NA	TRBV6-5	TGTGCCAGCAGTTATCAAGGGACTGTGAACACTGAAGCTTTCTTT	CASSYQGTVNTEAFF